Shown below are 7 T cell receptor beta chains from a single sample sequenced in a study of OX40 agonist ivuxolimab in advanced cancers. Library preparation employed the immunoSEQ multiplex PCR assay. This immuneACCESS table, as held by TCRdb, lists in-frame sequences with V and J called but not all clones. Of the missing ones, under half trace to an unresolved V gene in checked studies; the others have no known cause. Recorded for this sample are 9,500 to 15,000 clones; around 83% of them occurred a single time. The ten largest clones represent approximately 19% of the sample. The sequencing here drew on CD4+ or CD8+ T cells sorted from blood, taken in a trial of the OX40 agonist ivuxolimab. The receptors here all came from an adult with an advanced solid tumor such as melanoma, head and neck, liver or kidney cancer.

The CDR3 loop is CASSFSGGGELFF. The CDR3 DNA reads TGTGCCAGCAGTTTTTCCGGCGGCGGGGAGCTGTTTTTT. This chain uses TRBV27 with TRBJ2-2; D is unclear. CDR1 is MNHEY, CDR2 SMNVEV, per germline (reference sequence). This CDR3 comprises 13 residues. The V end lost 3 bases, the J end lost 7 bases, and 9 bases lay between the germline ends.

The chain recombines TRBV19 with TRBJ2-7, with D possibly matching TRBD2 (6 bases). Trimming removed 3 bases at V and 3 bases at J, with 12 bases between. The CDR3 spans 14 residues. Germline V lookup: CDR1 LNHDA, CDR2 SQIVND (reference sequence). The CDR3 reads CASSIGRLDYEQYF. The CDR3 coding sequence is TGTGCCAGTAGTATCGGCAGACTAGACTACGAGCAGTACTTC. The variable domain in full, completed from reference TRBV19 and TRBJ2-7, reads DGGITQSPKYLFRKEGQNVTLSCEQNLNHDAMYWYRQDPGQGLRLIYYSQIVNDFQKGDIAEGYSVSREKKESFPLTVTSAQKNPTAFYLCASSIGRLDYEQYFGPGTRLTVT.

CDR3 protein: CASSVASTAGGRTDTQYF. For the CDR3, the DNA is TGTGCCAGCAGCGTAGCTTCCACGGCGGGGGGGCGGACAGATACGCAGTATTTT. V usage is TRBV9 and J usage is TRBJ2-3, with 9 bases fitting TRBD2. The CDR3 length is 18 residues. The V segment lost 0 bases and the J segment 3 bases; nucleotides outside the gene matches: 11. CDR1 and CDR2 (germline): SGDLS, YYNGEE.

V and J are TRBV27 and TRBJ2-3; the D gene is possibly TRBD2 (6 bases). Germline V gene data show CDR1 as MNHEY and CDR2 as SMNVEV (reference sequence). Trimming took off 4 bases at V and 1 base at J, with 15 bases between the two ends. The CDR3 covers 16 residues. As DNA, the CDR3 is TGTGCCAGCAGTTCCGGGACTCAACGTGGCACAGATACGCAGTATTTT. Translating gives CASSSGTQRGTDTQYF.

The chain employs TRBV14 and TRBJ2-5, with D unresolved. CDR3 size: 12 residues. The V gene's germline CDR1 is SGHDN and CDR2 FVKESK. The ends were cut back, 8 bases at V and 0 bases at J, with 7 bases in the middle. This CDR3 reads CASAPYQETQYF. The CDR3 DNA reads TGTGCCAGCGCTCCGTACCAAGAGACCCAGTACTTC.

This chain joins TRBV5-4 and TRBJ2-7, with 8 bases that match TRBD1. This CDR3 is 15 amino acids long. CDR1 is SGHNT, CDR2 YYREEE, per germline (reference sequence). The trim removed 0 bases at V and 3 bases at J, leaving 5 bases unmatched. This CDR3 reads CASSLVQGANYEQYF. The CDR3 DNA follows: TGTGCCAGCAGCTTGGTTCAGGGGGCTAACTACGAGCAGTACTTC.

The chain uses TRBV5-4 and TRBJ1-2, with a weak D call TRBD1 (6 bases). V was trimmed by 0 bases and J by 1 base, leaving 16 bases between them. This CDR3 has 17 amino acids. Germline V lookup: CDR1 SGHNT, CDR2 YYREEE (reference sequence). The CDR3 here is CASSLDLVTGFNYGYTF. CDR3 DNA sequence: TGTGCCAGCAGCTTGGATTTGGTTACAGGGTTTAACTATGGCTACACCTTC. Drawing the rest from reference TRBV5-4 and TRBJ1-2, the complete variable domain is ETGVTQSPTHLIKTRGQQVTLRCSSQSGHNTVSWYQQALGQGPQFIFQYYREEENGRGNFPPRFSGLQFPNYSSELNVNALELDDSALYLCASSLDLVTGFNYGYTFGSGTRLTVV.